The next 20 T cell receptor beta chains were all read from a single sample in a study of T cell responses to AZD1222 COVID-19 vaccine. The assay was immunoSEQ multiplex PCR, and TCRdb's table has in-frame clones only and misses some. This table has roughly 80,000 clones, about nine tenths appearing once. The sequencing here drew on peripheral blood, taken 28 days after the second AZD1222 dose. The receptors originated from an adult who received the AZD1222 COVID-19 vaccine.

This CDR3 reads CAIRGGRETQYF. CDR3 DNA: TGTGCCATCCGGGGGGGCAGGGAGACCCAGTACTTC. The V gene is TRBV10-3, the J gene TRBJ2-5, with 8 bases that match TRBD2. The germline V gene has CDR1 ENHRY and CDR2 SYGVKD. The CDR3 loop spans 12 amino acids. J was trimmed by 5 bases and V by 8 bases; bases with no gene match: 4.

V usage is TRBV7-9 and J usage is TRBJ1-5; 10 nucleotides agree with TRBD1. This CDR3 contains 15 residues. Trimming cost V 3 bases and J 7 bases; bases outside gene matches: 6. The germline V gene has CDR1 SEHNR and CDR2 FQNEAQ (reference sequence). The CDR3 region is CASSLGTGERQPQHF. CDR3 DNA sequence: TGTGCCAGCAGCTTGGGGACAGGGGAGCGGCAGCCCCAGCATTTT.

The gene calls are TRBV28 and TRBJ1-3, with 10 bases identical to TRBD1. Germline-derived CDR1 and CDR2 are MDHEN and SYDVKM. The CDR3 runs to 17 residues. After removal of 4 bases from V and 4 bases from J, the junction contained 10 bases not matched to a gene. The CDR3 nucleotides are TGTGCCAGCAGTTCAAAGGGACAGGGGAGTTTCGGAAACACCATATATTTT. This codes for CASSSKGQGSFGNTIYF.

A remark on this clone: Other DNA sequences in this specimen translate into the identical CDR3. Here the CDR3 DNA reads TGTGCCAGCTCGCCTAACTATGGCTACACCTTC. Its translation: CASSPNYGYTF. The V call is TRBV28, the J call TRBJ1-2; D is unresolved. From germline, CDR1 is MDHEN and CDR2 SYDVKM. Trimming left V 8 bases short and J 0 bases short, with 4 bases between. The CDR3 length is 11 residues.

The rearrangement uses TRBV7-9 and TRBJ1-1; D remains ambiguous. Trimming removed 0 bases from V and 4 bases from J, with 3 bases in between. The V gene's germline CDR1 is SEHNR and CDR2 FQNEAQ (reference sequence). The CDR3 runs to 12 residues. The CDR3 nucleotides are TGTGCCAGCAGCTTAGCTCTCACTGAAGCTTTCTTT. Its translation: CASSLALTEAFF.

The chain carries TRBV7-2 and TRBJ1-5, with unresolved D. Germline V gives CDR1 SGHTA, CDR2 FQGNSA. The CDR3 extends over 13 amino acids. The V and J ends lost 3 bases and 4 bases respectively, with 7 bases between them. For the CDR3, the DNA is TGTGCCAGCAGCTTCGACCCGAATCAGCCCCAGCATTTT. It is translated as CASSFDPNQPQHF.

The CDR3 DNA reads as TGTGCCAGCAGGGGGACAGGGGGCGCAGGGACCGGGGAGCTGTTTTTT. Translation: CASRGTGGAGTGELFF. This chain joins TRBV28 and TRBJ2-2, with 12 bases matching TRBD1. CDR3 length: 16 amino acids. Trimming took 6 bases from V and 5 from J; bases not matched to a gene: 7. Germline assignment: CDR1 MDHEN and CDR2 SYDVKM.

The chain has TRBV19 and TRBJ2-1; 8 bases are a match to TRBD2. Germline-derived CDR1 and CDR2 are LNHDA and SQIVND (reference sequence). The V gene end was trimmed by 5 bases and the J gene end by 3 bases; junction bases not matched to a gene: 3. The CDR3 loop spans 14 amino acids. CDR3 amino acids: CASSGRGGYNEQFF. In DNA, the CDR3 is TGTGCCAGTAGTGGACGGGGGGGCTACAATGAGCAGTTCTTC.

With regard to this clone: The junction does not match germline at one end; this may be a read error. V usage is TRBV3-1 (or the pseudogene TRBV3-2) and J usage is TRBJ2-7, with no clear D. The CDR3 is 13 residues long. Looked up from germline, CDR1 is LGHDT and CDR2 is YNNKEL (reference sequence). The DNA of the CDR3 is TGTGCCAGCACCCAACGGAGCTCCTACGAGCAGTACTTC. Translated: CASTQRSSYEQYF.

The chain is built from TRBV5-4 and TRBJ2-1; possibly TRBD1 or TRBD2 for D (6 bases each). This CDR3 has 13 amino acids. Germline CDR1 is SGHNT and CDR2 is YYREEE (reference sequence). With 10 bases removed from V and 1 base from J, the gap between germline ends came to 12 bases. The CDR3 protein is CAARGQSYNEQFF. The CDR3 DNA is TGTGCCGCACGGGGGCAGTCCTACAATGAGCAGTTCTTC.

This clone showed up just once. The chain joins TRBV28 to TRBJ1-2; D not certain. Germline CDR1 and CDR2: MDHEN and SYDVKM. The germline V and J ends were trimmed by 2 bases and 8 bases, with 18 bases remaining between them. This CDR3 contains 15 residues. The CDR3 spells CASSLPTTDAGGYTF. The CDR3 region has the DNA TGTGCCAGCAGTTTACCCACGACCGACGCGGGGGGCTACACCTTC.

The J gene is TRBJ1-2, the V gene TRBV7-5. TRBV7-5 is a listed pseudogene. The CDR3 is 14 residues long. The CDR3 spells CARSRGGAMGGYTF. In DNA, the CDR3 is TGTGCCAGAAGCCGAGGGGGGGCGATGGGTGGCTACACCTTC.

The gene calls are TRBV5-4 and TRBJ2-3; 9 nucleotides match TRBD1. V was clipped by 4 bases and J by 3 bases; unmatched bases: 9. CDR1 is SGHNT, CDR2 YYREEE, per germline (reference sequence). The CDR3 is 16 residues long. The CDR3 DNA is TGTGCCAGCAGCCAAGGGCGGACAGGGGAGACAGATACGCAGTATTTT. This gives the protein CASSQGRTGETDTQYF.

Here the CDR3 reads CASRPGGGSGANVLTF. The DNA of the CDR3 is TGTGCCAGCAGACCTGGGGGGGGCTCTGGGGCCAACGTCCTGACTTTC. V usage is TRBV7-2 and J usage is TRBJ2-6, with 7 positions matching TRBD2. Germline CDR1 and CDR2: SGHTA and FQGNSA. This CDR3 has 16 amino acids. V was pared by 6 bases and J by 0 bases, with 5 bases of the junction left unmatched.

The CDR3 DNA is TGTGCCAGCAGGCCCCCCGGGGGCGGCTATGGCTACACCTTC. Amino acids: CASRPPGGGYGYTF. This sequence joins TRBV28 and TRBJ1-2; D is possibly TRBD1 (6 bases). The CDR3 is 14 residues long. Trimming cost V 6 bases and J 4 bases, with 15 bases left between them. Germline CDR1 and CDR2: MDHEN and SYDVKM.

The chain couples TRBV2 to TRBJ1-2, with 10 bases that match TRBD1. The germline gives CDR1 SNHLY, CDR2 FYNNEI. V lost 7 bases and J lost 4; bases outside the gene matches: 6. The CDR3 contains 14 residues. The CDR3 DNA reads TGTGCCAGCATTCTGGACAGGGGGGGCTATGGCTACACCTTC. Translation: CASILDRGGYGYTF.

The CDR3 spells CASSQVPTGLKNSPLHF. DNA for the CDR3: TGTGCCAGCAGCCAAGTTCCGACAGGTCTAAAAAATTCACCCCTCCACTTT. V gene TRBV4-2 combines with J gene TRBJ1-6; the D gene is possibly TRBD1 (6 bases). CDR1 and CDR2 (germline): LGHNA, YNFKEQ. This CDR3 is 17 amino acids long. V was clipped by 1 base and J by 7 bases, with 17 bases between them.

The CDR3 here is CASSYSSWTGETQYF. The CDR3 DNA sequence: TGTGCCAGCAGTTACTCGTCGTGGACGGGAGAGACCCAGTACTTC. The chain links TRBV6-5 to TRBJ2-5; no reliable D call. This CDR3 is 15 amino acids long. Germline CDR1 reads MNHEY; CDR2 reads SVGAGI. Trimming left V 0 bases short and J 4 bases short, with 12 bases between.

V and J are TRBV27 and TRBJ2-1; 7 positions agree with TRBD1. Germline trimming cut 5 bases from V and 8 bases from J; bases unmatched to any gene: 12. Germline V gene lookup returns CDR1 MNHEY and CDR2 SMNVEV (reference sequence). The CDR3 runs 15 residues. This CDR3 is CASSRWTGGGDEQFF. In DNA, the CDR3 is TGTGCCAGCAGTCGCTGGACAGGAGGAGGAGATGAGCAGTTCTTC.

The chain uses TRBV10-3 and TRBJ1-1; TRBD1 might be the D (5 bases). CDR3 length: 14 amino acids. The V end lost 7 bases, the J end lost 1 base, and 13 bases lay between the germline ends. Germline assignment: CDR1 ENHRY and CDR2 SYGVKD. The CDR3 coding sequence is TGTGCCATCAAATTATCAGGGCCGAACACTGAAGCTTTCTTT. This sequence encodes CAIKLSGPNTEAFF.